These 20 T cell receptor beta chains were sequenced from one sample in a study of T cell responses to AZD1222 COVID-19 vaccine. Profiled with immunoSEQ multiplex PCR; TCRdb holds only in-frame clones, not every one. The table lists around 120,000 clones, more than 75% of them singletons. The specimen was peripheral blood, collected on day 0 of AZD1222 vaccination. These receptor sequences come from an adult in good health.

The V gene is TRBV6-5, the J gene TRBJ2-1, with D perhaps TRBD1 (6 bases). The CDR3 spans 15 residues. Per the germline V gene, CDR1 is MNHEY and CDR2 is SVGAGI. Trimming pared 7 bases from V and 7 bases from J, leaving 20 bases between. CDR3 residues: CASTQRFGRGNEQFF. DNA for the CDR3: TGTGCCAGCACCCAGAGGTTCGGCAGGGGAAATGAGCAGTTCTTC.

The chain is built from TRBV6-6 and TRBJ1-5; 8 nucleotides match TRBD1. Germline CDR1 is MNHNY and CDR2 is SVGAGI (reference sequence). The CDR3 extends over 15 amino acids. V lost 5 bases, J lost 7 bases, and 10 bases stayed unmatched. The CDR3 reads CASSLTRTGRQPQHF. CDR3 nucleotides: TGTGCCAGCAGTCTTACCCGGACAGGGCGGCAGCCCCAGCATTTT.

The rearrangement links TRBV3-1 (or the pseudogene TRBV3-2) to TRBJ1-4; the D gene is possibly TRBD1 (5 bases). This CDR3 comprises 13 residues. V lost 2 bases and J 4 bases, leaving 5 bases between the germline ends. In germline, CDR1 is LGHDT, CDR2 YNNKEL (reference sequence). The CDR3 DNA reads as TGTGCCAGCAGCCAAAGGGGTAATGAAAAACTGTTTTTT. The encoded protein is CASSQRGNEKLFF.

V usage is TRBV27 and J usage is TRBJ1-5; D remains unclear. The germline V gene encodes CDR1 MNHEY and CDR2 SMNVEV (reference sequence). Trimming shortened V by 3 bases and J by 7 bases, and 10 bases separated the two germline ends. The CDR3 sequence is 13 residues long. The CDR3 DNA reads TGTGCCAGCAGTTTGAACAGAGGCCAGCCCCAGCATTTT. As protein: CASSLNRGQPQHF.

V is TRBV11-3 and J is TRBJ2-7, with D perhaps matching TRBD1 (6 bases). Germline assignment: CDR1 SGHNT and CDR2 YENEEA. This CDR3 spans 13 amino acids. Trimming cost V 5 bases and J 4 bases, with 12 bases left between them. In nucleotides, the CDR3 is TGTGCCAGCAGCGTAACAGGGATTTACGAGCAGTACTTC. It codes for CASSVTGIYEQYF. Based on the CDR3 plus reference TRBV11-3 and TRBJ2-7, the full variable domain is EAGVVQSPRYKIIEKKQPVAFWCNPISGHNTLYWYLQNLGQGPELLIRYENEEAVDDSQLPKDRFSAERLKGVDSTLKIQPAELGDSAVYLCASSVTGIYEQYFGPGTRLTVT.

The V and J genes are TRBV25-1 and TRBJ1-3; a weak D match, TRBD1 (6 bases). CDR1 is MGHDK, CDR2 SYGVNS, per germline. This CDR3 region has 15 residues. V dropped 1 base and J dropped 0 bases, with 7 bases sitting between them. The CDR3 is CASSEWTASGNTIYF. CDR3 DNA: TGTGCCAGCAGTGAATGGACAGCCTCTGGAAACACCATATATTTT.

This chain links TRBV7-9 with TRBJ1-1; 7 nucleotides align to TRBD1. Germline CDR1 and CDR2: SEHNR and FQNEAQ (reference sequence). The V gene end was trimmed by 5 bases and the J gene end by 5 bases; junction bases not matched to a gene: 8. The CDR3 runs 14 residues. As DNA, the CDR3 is TGTGCCAGCAGCCTTGGGAACAGGGGTACTGAAGCTTTCTTT. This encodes CASSLGNRGTEAFF.

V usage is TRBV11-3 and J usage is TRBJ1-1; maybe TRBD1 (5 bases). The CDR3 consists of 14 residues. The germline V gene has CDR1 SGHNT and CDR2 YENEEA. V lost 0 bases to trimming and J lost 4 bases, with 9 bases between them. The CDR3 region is CASSLDGGGTEAFF. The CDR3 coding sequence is TGTGCCAGCAGCTTAGATGGGGGGGGCACTGAAGCTTTCTTT.

CDR3 DNA sequence: TGTGCCATCAGTGAGCGTACAGGGGTGGGCAATCAGCCCCAGCATTTT. It translates to CAISERTGVGNQPQHF. The chain joins TRBV10-3 to TRBJ1-5; 7 bases line up with TRBD1. The germline V gene encodes CDR1 ENHRY and CDR2 SYGVKD. The V gene end was trimmed by 2 bases and the J gene end by 2 bases; junction bases not matched to a gene: 6. The CDR3 is 16 amino acids.

The CDR3 here is CSVDGPGYTEAFF. The CDR3 bases are TGCAGCGTTGATGGTCCGGGGTACACTGAAGCTTTCTTT. This chain links TRBV29-1 with TRBJ1-1; D unclear. The CDR3 has 13 amino acids. Germline assignment: CDR1 SQVTM and CDR2 ANQGSEA. Trimming shortened V by 3 bases and J by 3 bases, and 11 bases separated the two germline ends.

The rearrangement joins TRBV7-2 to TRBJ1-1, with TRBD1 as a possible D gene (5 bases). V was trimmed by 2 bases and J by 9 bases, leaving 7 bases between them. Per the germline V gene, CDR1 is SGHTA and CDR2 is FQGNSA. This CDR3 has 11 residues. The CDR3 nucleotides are TGTGCCAGCAGCTTAACAGGCCAAGCTTTCTTT. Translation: CASSLTGQAFF.

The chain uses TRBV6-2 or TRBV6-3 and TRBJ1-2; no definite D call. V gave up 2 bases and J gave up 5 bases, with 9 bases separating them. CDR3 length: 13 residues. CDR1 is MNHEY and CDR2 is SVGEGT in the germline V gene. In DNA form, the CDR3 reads TGTGCCAGCAGTTACACGCCGGGGTATGGCTACACCTTC. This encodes CASSYTPGYGYTF.

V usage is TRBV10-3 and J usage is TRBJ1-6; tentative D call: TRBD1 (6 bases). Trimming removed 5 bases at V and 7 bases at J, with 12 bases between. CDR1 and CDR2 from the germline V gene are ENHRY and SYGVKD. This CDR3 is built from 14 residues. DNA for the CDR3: TGTGCCATCAGTTCGGAACAGGGAAATTCACCCCTCCACTTT. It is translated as CAISSEQGNSPLHF.

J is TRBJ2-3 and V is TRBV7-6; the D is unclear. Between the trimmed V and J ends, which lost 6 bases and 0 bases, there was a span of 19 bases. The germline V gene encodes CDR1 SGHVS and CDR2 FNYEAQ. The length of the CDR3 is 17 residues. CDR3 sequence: CASSASLGGSSTDTQYF. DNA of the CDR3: TGTGCCAGCAGTGCCTCTCTCGGCGGTTCTAGCACAGATACGCAGTATTTT.

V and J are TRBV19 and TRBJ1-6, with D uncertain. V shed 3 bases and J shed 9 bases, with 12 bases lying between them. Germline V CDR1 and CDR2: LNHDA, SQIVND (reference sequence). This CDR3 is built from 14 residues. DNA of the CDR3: TGTGCCAGTAGTATGCGGGCCGAAATTTCACCCCTCCACTTT. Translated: CASSMRAEISPLHF.

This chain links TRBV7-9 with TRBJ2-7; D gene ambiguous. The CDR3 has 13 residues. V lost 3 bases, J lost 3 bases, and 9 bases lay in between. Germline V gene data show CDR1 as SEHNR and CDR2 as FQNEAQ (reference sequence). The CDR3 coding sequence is TGTGCCAGCAGCTTTTCCTGGGGCTACGAGCAGTACTTC. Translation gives CASSFSWGYEQYF.

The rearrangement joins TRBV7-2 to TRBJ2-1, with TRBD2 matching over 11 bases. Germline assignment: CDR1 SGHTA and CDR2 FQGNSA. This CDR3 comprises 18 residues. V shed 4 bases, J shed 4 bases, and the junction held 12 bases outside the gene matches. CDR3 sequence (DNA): TGTGCCAGCAGCTCGAATATCCCGGGACTAGCGGATTACAATGAGCAGTTCTTC. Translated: CASSSNIPGLADYNEQFF.

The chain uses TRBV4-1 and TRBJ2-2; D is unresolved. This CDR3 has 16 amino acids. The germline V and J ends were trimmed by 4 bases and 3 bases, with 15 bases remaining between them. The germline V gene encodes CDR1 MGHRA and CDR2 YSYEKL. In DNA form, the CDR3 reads TGCGCCAGCAGCCGAGACCGTGACGGATACACCGGGGAGCTGTTTTTT. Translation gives CASSRDRDGYTGELFF.

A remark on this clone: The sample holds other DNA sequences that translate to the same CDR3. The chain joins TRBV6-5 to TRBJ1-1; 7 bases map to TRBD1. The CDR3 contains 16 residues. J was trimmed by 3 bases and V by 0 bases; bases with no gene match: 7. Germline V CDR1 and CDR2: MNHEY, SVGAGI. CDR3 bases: TGTGCCAGCAGTTACTCGTCGTCAGGGGGGGACACTGAAGCTTTCTTT. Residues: CASSYSSSGGDTEAFF.

The CDR3 nucleotides are TGTGCCAGCAGCTTTACATTCAGGGTTGAGCAGTTCTTC. Its translation: CASSFTFRVEQFF. The rearrangement joins TRBV7-3 to TRBJ2-1; a possible D gene is TRBD1 (5 bases). Germline V gene data show CDR1 as SGHTA and CDR2 as FQGTGA. The CDR3 has 13 residues. Trimming removed 3 bases at V and 9 bases at J, with 12 bases between.